A single sample gave rise to the 20 T cell receptor beta chains below, sequenced in a study of Ad26.COV2.S vaccination and SARS-CoV-2 variants (dated by TCRdb to about 2021). What this sample's treatment or condition label stands for: 15 to 20 received Ad26.COV2.S at low or high dose, single or two shots; 5 received placebo; per-sample allocation not given. Repertoires of vaccine and placebo recipients were sequenced from samples collected on day 63 after the first injection. The library was built by means of the immunoSEQ multiplex PCR assay. In its TCRdb copy, this immuneACCESS table keeps in-frame sequences only and misses some clones. Where compared with another copy, unresolved V genes explain less than half of these, and the others have no known cause. The sample table records about 350,000 clones; less than 90% of these occur just once. The ten largest clones take up 6.4% of the sample. Here the sequenced sample was peripheral blood, taken in a trial of Ad26.COV2.S vaccine versus placebo. Receptors originate from a person between 18 and 59 years old who received the Ad26.COV2.S COVID-19 vaccine or a placebo.

V gene TRBV19 combines with J gene TRBJ2-5; a weak D match, TRBD2 (5 bases). This CDR3 contains 15 residues. Trimming took off 1 base at V and 4 bases at J, with 13 bases between the two ends. The germline V gene has CDR1 LNHDA and CDR2 SQIVND (reference sequence). The CDR3 here is CASSIGRIRRETQYF. The CDR3 nucleotides read TGTGCCAGTAGTATAGGGAGGATTAGACGAGAGACCCAGTACTTC.

This clone was counted only a few times. The rearrangement uses TRBV6-6 and TRBJ2-6; 12 bases line up with TRBD1. J was trimmed by 2 bases and V by 5 bases; bases with no gene match: 4. Germline V gene data show CDR1 as MNHNY and CDR2 as SVGAGI (reference sequence). The CDR3 is 17 residues long. The CDR3 DNA is TGTGCCAGCAGTCTGGGACAGGGGGCGACTGGGGCCAACGTCCTGACTTTC. Translating gives CASSLGQGATGANVLTF.

This chain joins TRBV29-1 and TRBJ1-5; D is undetermined. V dropped 8 bases and J dropped 6 bases, with 14 bases sitting between them. CDR3 size: 12 residues. Germline values: CDR1 SQVTM, CDR2 ANQGSEA. CDR3 sequence reads: CSIRSEGQPQHF. For the CDR3, the DNA is TGCAGCATCCGCAGCGAGGGTCAGCCCCAGCATTTT.

The chain joins TRBV5-1 to TRBJ1-1, with D tentatively TRBD1 (6 bases). The CDR3 has 13 amino acids. V lost 0 bases, J lost 11 bases, and 14 bases lay in between. The V gene's germline CDR1 is SGHRS and CDR2 YFSETQ. The chain's CDR3 is CASSLAGQSRAFF. The CDR3 nucleotides read TGCGCCAGCAGCTTGGCTGGACAGTCGAGGGCTTTCTTT.

The gene calls are TRBV28 and TRBJ2-3; TRBD2 matches at 9 bases. The V gene's germline CDR1 is MDHEN and CDR2 SYDVKM. The CDR3 length is 17 residues. The V segment lost 3 bases and the J segment 0 bases; nucleotides outside the gene matches: 7. This chain's CDR3 is CASSFSGSDSSTDTQYF. For the CDR3, the DNA is TGTGCCAGCAGTTTTAGCGGGAGTGACTCGAGCACAGATACGCAGTATTTT.

The chain combines TRBV5-1 with TRBJ1-2; a possible D gene is TRBD1 (5 bases). V gave up 4 bases and J gave up 2 bases, with 9 bases separating them. The germline gives CDR1 SGHRS, CDR2 YFSETQ. The CDR3 spans 13 residues. CDR3 in DNA: TGCGCCAGCAGCACCTCAGGGAACTATGGCTACACCTTC. Its protein product is CASSTSGNYGYTF.

V gene TRBV4-2 combines with J gene TRBJ2-7, with 11 bases aligning to TRBD2. J was trimmed by 3 bases and V by 3 bases; bases with no gene match: 4. The CDR3 extends over 15 amino acids. Germline loops: CDR1 LGHNA, CDR2 YNFKEQ. The CDR3 reads CASSQQTSGGYEQYF. CDR3 nucleotides: TGTGCCAGCAGCCAGCAAACTAGCGGGGGCTACGAGCAGTACTTC.

This clone was observed a handful of times. The CDR3 loop reads CASSLVGGTVGELFF. CDR3 nucleotide sequence: TGTGCCAGCAGCTTGGTAGGCGGGACTGTCGGGGAGCTGTTTTTT. The gene calls are TRBV5-4 and TRBJ2-2, with a possible D match to TRBD2 (6 bases). This CDR3 contains 15 residues. Between the trimmed V and J ends, which lost 0 bases and 7 bases, there was a span of 13 bases. CDR1 and CDR2 (germline): SGHNT, YYREEE (reference sequence).

The V call is TRBV7-3, the J call TRBJ1-1, with D perhaps TRBD1 (5 bases). V lost 9 bases and J lost 2, with 13 bases in between. The germline CDR1 and CDR2 sequences are SGHTA and FQGTGA. The CDR3 has 13 residues. The CDR3 protein is CASSRDPNTEAFF. DNA of the CDR3: TGTGCCAGTTCCAGGGATCCCAACACTGAAGCTTTCTTT.

The V gene is TRBV7-2, the J gene TRBJ2-3, with a tentative D call TRBD2 (6 bases). Trimming took off 2 bases at V and 0 bases at J, with 15 bases between the two ends. Germline CDR1 SGHTA, CDR2 FQGNSA. The CDR3 is 17 amino acids. The CDR3: CASSLYRHSGSTDTQYF. Written as DNA, the CDR3 is TGTGCCAGCAGCTTATATCGCCATAGCGGTAGCACAGATACGCAGTATTTT.

This clone has just a few counts. CDR3 sequence reads: CASSPTGGSNTEAFF. Written as DNA, the CDR3 is TGTGCCAGCAGCCCCACGGGGGGTTCGAACACTGAAGCTTTCTTT. The chain joins TRBV7-3 to TRBJ1-1; tentatively, D is TRBD1 (5 bases). Germline V CDR1 and CDR2: SGHTA, FQGTGA. Trimming stripped 5 bases from V and 1 base from J, with 14 bases between. The CDR3 has 15 amino acids.

This clone was found many times. The V and J genes are TRBV29-1 and TRBJ2-3; 12 bases line up with TRBD2. The CDR3 loop spans 15 amino acids. Germline CDR1 and CDR2: SQVTM and ANQGSEA. V shed 4 bases, J shed 2 bases, and the junction held 4 bases outside the gene matches. CDR3 protein: CSVGTSGVATDTQYF. The CDR3 DNA reads as TGCAGCGTTGGGACTAGCGGGGTCGCCACAGATACGCAGTATTTT.

The chain is built from TRBV28 and TRBJ1-1; 9 nucleotides match TRBD1. The CDR3 sequence is 12 residues long. Looked up from germline, CDR1 is MDHEN and CDR2 is SYDVKM. Unmatched junction bases numbered 3, after V lost 9 bases and J lost 4 bases. The CDR3 DNA sequence: TGTGCCAGTCAGGACAGGGGCACTGAAGCTTTCTTT. Translated: CASQDRGTEAFF. Drawing the rest from reference TRBV28 and TRBJ1-1, the complete variable domain is DVKVTQSSRYLVKRTGEKVFLECVQDMDHENMFWYRQDPGLGLRLIYFSYDVKMKEKGDIPEGYSVSREKKERFSLILESASTNQTSMYLCASQDRGTEAFFGQGTRLTVV.

This clone was detected once. The chain joins TRBV30 to TRBJ1-5; D gene uncertain. V lost 5 bases and J lost 1, with 9 bases in between. Germline loops: CDR1 GTSNPN, CDR2 SVGIG (reference sequence). The CDR3 extends over 13 amino acids. The CDR3 nucleotides are TGTGCCTGGGGCTGGACGAGCAATCAGCCCCAGCATTTT. It translates to CAWGWTSNQPQHF.

The gene calls are TRBV9 and TRBJ2-3, with D tentatively TRBD1 (5 bases). The V gene's germline CDR1 is SGDLS and CDR2 YYNGEE. This CDR3 has 18 amino acids. V dropped 0 bases and J dropped 2 bases, with 19 bases sitting between them. The chain's CDR3 is CASSVGVLRTRDTDTQYF. In DNA, the CDR3 is TGTGCCAGCAGCGTAGGGGTACTCAGGACAAGAGACACAGATACGCAGTATTTT.

This clone was seen once. The V and J genes are TRBV3-1 (or the pseudogene TRBV3-2) and TRBJ2-2; 8 bases agree with TRBD1. V lost 4 bases to trimming and J lost 1 base; unmatched junction nucleotides: 5. Germline V gives CDR1 LGHDT, CDR2 YNNKEL (reference sequence). This CDR3 has 16 residues. The CDR3 spells CASSPRTGRNTGELFF. As DNA, the CDR3 is TGTGCCAGCAGCCCTCGGACAGGGAGGAACACCGGGGAGCTGTTTTTT.

V usage is TRBV20-1 and J usage is TRBJ2-3; D not certain. The CDR3 contains 11 residues. Germline V gene data show CDR1 as DFQATT and CDR2 as SNEGSKA (reference sequence). Trimming cost V 7 bases and J 2 bases, with 7 bases left between them. The CDR3, as DNA: TGCAGTGTCTACTTCACAGATACGCAGTATTTT. It encodes CSVYFTDTQYF.

The chain is built from TRBV11-2 and TRBJ2-7; D possibly corresponds to TRBD2 (6 bases). V was shortened by 1 base and J by 2 bases, with 24 bases between the two germline ends. The CDR3 covers 19 residues. Germline CDR1 and CDR2: SGHAT and FQNNGV. CDR3 nucleotides: TGTGCCAGCAGCTTAGGGTCCGGGGGAACCGCATGGAAAGCCTACGAGCAGTACTTC. Protein: CASSLGSGGTAWKAYEQYF.

This sequence joins TRBV19 and TRBJ1-1; D is uncertain. The germline CDR1 and CDR2 sequences are LNHDA and SQIVND (reference sequence). The CDR3 is 14 residues long. V dropped 1 base and J dropped 0 bases, with 6 bases sitting between them. The CDR3 bases are TGTGCCAGTAGTATAGCTAACATGAACACTGAAGCTTTCTTT. This translates into CASSIANMNTEAFF.

The chain uses TRBV7-3 and TRBJ2-3; 7 bases align to TRBD1. The CDR3 runs 17 residues. After removal of 4 bases from V and 0 bases from J, the junction contained 10 bases not matched to a gene. The V gene's germline CDR1 is SGHTA and CDR2 FQGTGA. This chain's CDR3 is CASSSEWTGDSTDTQYF. The DNA of the CDR3 is TGTGCCAGCAGCTCGGAGTGGACAGGCGATAGCACAGATACGCAGTATTTT.